This TCR beta chain derives from a study of shared clonotypes between healthy human individuals (dated by TCRdb to between 2020 and 2021). With respect to the entire study: The cohort comprised a couple of women and three men aged 18 to 49 years. For each donor, CD4 naive and CD4 memory were each run on three plates, CD8 naive on two plates, and CD8 memory on one plate. Libraries were prepared and TCR repertoires were sequenced by different laboratories using diverse techniques, in order to increase sequencing depth and limit assay-specific biases. Between about 0.94 and 8.9 billion PBMCs per donor were obtained by leukapheresis. To estimate repertoire size and how much clonotypes are shared between individuals, the study performed deep sequencing of blood TCR repertoires from a handful of healthy adults.

TCR CDR3 regions were amplified from genomic DNA by multiplex PCR using the deep immunoSEQ assay. Genomic DNA extracted from each cell subset was distributed evenly over all wells of several immunoSEQ 96-well plates, and each plate served as one replicate. For sorted subsets, each replicate PCR was loaded with roughly 190 ng genomic DNA, equivalent to approximately 33,000 T cell genomes. Purified libraries were measured with a Qubit 3.0 fluorometer, size-checked on a Bioanalyzer 2100, and measured again with the KAPA Library Quantification kit. Each immunoSEQ 96-well plate was sequenced on its own single-read 150-cycle Illumina NextSeq 550 flow cell. The original pipeline was this. Because only junctional sequences without quality scores were contained in the immunoSEQ output, filtering matching that applied to full-length reads could not be performed. Sequences were annotated with PyIR, a Python wrapper for IgBLAST v1.9, using IMGT germline references to assign V/J genes and CDR3. Reads were removed for weak V/J assignments (E-value above 1e-6), missing CDR3, stop codons, out-of-frame junctions, or ambiguous translated residues. A V3J clonotype was defined by an identical inferred V gene, J gene, and CDR3 amino acid sequence. The percentage overlap between two repertoires was calculated by dividing the number of shared unique clonotypes by the size of the smaller repertoire. RTK rarefaction, the Chao1 estimator, and Recon v2.1 estimates of unobserved clonotypes were used to assess repertoire richness. Generation probabilities were computed with OLGA for all TCRbeta clonotypes obtained by the gDNA method from four donors. The immuneACCESS repertoire file appears here via TCRdb, limited to in-frame rearrangements. These files lack a portion of the clones; in checked studies, under half of the deficit traces to unresolved V genes, and the cause of the others is not known. V, J and clone size reflect that table, while D and trimming were determined from the DNA. The sample includes 2,500,000 or so clones, with roughly 90% observed a single time. The ten largest clones add up to approximately 0.4% of the sample.

What the authors observed across the whole study: Based on pairwise subsampling, the degree of clonotype sharing among donors was expected to be affected by sequencing depth. Clonotypes shared by all four sorted-subset donors showed higher generation probabilities than non-shared clonotypes. Only blood was sampled, and tissue TCR repertoires likely differ from those in blood. Because the study included only a small number of donors, the genetic and exposure-history diversity represented was limited. Even with the large sequencing depth, rarefaction of the sorted-subset datasets indicated that sequencing was incomplete. Estimated clonotype richness was generally larger for naive than for memory subsets. Sharing across a few donors was observed for about 4.8% of naive CD4, over 3% of naive CD8, 2.3% of memory CD4, and over 0.3% of memory CD8 clonotypes.

In regard to this clone: The antigen it binds to is not known. No much larger clone is present one base from it, and per-base qualities are unavailable.

Healthy HIV-negative adults with no recently reported acute infections or vaccinations were included as donors. Every donor was a Caucasian adult living in Nashville, Tennessee, USA. CD4+ T cells were enriched by magnetic negative selection; naive cells were then positively selected on CD45RA, and the negative fraction formed the memory subset. Blood was collected by leukapheresis, and PBMCs were isolated by Ficoll-Histopaque density gradient centrifugation and then cryopreserved in liquid nitrogen vapor phase. Purity and quantity of every magnetically sorted T cell population were checked by analytical flow cytometry. Genomic DNA was isolated from every sorted fraction and measured by UV absorbance on a Nanodrop 2000c. CDR1 and CDR2 (MNHEY, SMNVEV) derive from the germline V gene (reference sequence). The CDR3 starts with the cysteine, ends with the phenylalanine, and has 14 residues. Here the CDR3 DNA is all that survives: 42 bases in frame from base 1. The germline V and J ends show losses of 8 bases and 3 bases respectively, and no gene match explains 10 bases of the junction.

Sequencing was carried out using naive CD4+ T cells from PBMCs. The sample's cell subset or site, from its label and the paper: CD45RA+ positively selected. The sequence is built from TRBV27 and TRBJ2-7; the junction holds 7 bases that match TRBD1. The clonotype originates from a man aged 18 to 29 in good health. Some clones in this sample may be carry-over from other donors' samples. CDR3 reads: CASLRQGRLYEQYF. The bases are TGTGCCAGCCTCCGACAGGGAAGGCTCTACGAGCAGTACTTC.